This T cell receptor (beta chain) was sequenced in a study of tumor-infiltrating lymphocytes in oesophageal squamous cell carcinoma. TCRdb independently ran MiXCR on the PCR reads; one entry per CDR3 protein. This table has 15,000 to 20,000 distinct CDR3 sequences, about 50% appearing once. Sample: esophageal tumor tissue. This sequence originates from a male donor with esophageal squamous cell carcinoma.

The CDR3 DNA follows: TGTGCCAGCAGACAGACAGCCGAGGGCATTCAGTACTTC. Translating it yields CASRQTAEGIQYF. The V call is TRBV5-3, the J call TRBJ2-1; possibly TRBD1 or TRBD2 for D (5 bases each). TRBJ2-4 explains the end of the DNA better; the J call may be wrong. TRBV5-3 is an ORF for which the function is uncertain. The CDR3 extends over 13 amino acids.